The clone carrying this T cell receptor (beta chain) occurred a few times. The sample is drawn from a study of T-cell memory formation after mild COVID-19. Looking at the study overall: Largely donor-specific sequence clusters came from two donors.

This CDR3 region has 14 residues. V shed 10 bases and J 2 bases; nucleotides not matched to a gene: 11. In germline, CDR1 is LNHDA, CDR2 SQIVND (reference sequence). UMIs and sample barcodes were carried by the TCR alpha and TCR beta cDNA libraries that 5'RACE produced using constant-segment primers. TCRdb analysed the 5' RACE reads with MiXCR anew, one entry per CDR3 protein. This sample carries 35,000 to 50,000 distinct CDR3 sequences, over 6.5% of them seen once, and the ten largest clones take roughly 0.76%. J is TRBJ2-7 and V is TRBV19; 7 bases fit TRBD1. Sequencing was performed on PBMCs or a T cell subset sorted from them (not recorded which). This sequence originates from an adult who had mild COVID-19 (a few samples of this study predate the infection). Cell type and time point are not known. The CDR3 DNA reads TGTGCCACCACACCACAGGGGCGGACCTACGAGCAGTACTTC. This encodes CATTPQGRTYEQYF.